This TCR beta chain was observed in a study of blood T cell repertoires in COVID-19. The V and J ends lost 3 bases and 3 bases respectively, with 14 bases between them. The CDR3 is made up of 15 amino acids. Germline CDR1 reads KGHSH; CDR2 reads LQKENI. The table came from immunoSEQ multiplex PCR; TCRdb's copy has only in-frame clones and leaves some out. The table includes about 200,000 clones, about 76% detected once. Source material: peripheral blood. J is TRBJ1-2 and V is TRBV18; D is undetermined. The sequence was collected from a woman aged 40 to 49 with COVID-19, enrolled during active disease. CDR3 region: CASSPENPGYYGYTF. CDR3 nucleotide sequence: TGTGCCAGCTCACCTGAGAACCCGGGTTACTATGGCTACACCTTC.